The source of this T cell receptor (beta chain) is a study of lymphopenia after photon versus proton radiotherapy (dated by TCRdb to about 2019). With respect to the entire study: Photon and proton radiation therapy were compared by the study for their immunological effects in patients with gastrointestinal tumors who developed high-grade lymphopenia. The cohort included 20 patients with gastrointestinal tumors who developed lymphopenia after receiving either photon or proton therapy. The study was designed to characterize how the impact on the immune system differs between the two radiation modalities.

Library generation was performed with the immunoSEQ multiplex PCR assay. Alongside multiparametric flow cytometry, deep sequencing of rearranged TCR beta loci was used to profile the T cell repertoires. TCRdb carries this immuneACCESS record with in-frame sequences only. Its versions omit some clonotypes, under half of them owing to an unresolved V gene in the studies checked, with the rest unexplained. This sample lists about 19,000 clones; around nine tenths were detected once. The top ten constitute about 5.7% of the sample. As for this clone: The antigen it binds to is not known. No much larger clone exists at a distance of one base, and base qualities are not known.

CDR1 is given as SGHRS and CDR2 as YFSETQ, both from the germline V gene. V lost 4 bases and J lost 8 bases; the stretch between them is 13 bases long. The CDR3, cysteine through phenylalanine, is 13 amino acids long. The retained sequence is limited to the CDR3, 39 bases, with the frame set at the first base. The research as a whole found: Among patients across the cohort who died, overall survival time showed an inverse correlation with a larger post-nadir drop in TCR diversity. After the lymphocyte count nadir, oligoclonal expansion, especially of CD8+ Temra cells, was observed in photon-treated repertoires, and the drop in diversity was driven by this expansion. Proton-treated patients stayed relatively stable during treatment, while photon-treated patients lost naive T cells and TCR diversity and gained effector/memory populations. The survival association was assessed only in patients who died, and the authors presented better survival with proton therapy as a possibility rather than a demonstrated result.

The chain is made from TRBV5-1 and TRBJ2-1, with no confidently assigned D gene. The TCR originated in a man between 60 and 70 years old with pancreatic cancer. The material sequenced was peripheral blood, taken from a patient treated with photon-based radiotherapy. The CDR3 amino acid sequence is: CASSVERFHEQFF. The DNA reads TGCGCCAGCAGCGTGGAAAGATTTCATGAGCAGTTCTTC.